Listed below are T cell receptor beta chains from one sample, sequenced in a study of identical twins. TCRdb used MiXCR to reprocess the 5' RACE reads, holding one entry per CDR3 protein. The table records around 490,000 distinct CDR3 sequences, roughly 15% of them present only once. The data were also submitted as part of a second study, on yellow fever vaccine responses in identical twins.

Sample: CD4+ T cells sorted from blood. All receptors come from a woman aged 18-35 years in good health. Both conserved end residues are trimmed from each CDR3.

>TRBJ2-5|TRBV2
ASRELASGGALLETQY
>TRBJ2-1|TRBV7-3
ASSLEIRDPPHEQF
>TRBJ2-3|TRBV20-1
SADSGRTDTQY
>TRBJ2-5|TRBV4-1
ASSQGYGGAETQY
>TRBJ2-2|TRBV6-1
ASSRTSGRANTGELF
>TRBJ2-3|TRBV5-1
ASSPAGPRTDTQY
>TRBJ1-5|TRBV2
ASNPQGSNQPQH
>TRBJ2-2|TRBV11-3
ASSLIRQRNTGELF
>TRBJ2-2|TRBV21-1
ASSKGRDRGRVGELF
>TRBJ1-1|TRBV5-1
ASSAGTGWGNTEAF
>TRBJ2-3|TRBV15
ATSTRLAIDTQY
>TRBJ2-7|TRBV28
ASTPNAWGKRYEQY
>TRBJ2-1|TRBV5-1
ASSRAGYGSYNEQF
>TRBJ1-1|TRBV6-2/TRBV6-3
ASSYPPETGGRDAF
>TRBJ2-1|TRBV24-1
ATSDLQGGVTSYNEQF
>TRBJ2-7|TRBV3-1
ASSQVATATYEQY
>TRBJ1-1|TRBV2
ASRAGNTEAF
>TRBJ1-5|TRBV5-6
ASPRGGRGQPQH
>TRBJ2-2|TRBV5-6
ASSLAVHTGELF
>TRBJ2-7|TRBV29-1
SVWPGLGSYEQY
>TRBJ2-1|TRBV7-3
ASSFRTGTSGNNEQF
>TRBJ1-6|TRBV2
ASSEFREIYNSPLH
>TRBJ1-2|TRBV5-5
ASSVGQAAYGYT
>TRBJ1-2|TRBV6-1
ASNRYGYT
>TRBJ2-1|TRBV28
ASNWGGYNEQF
>TRBJ2-3|TRBV7-9
ASSSRLEATDTQY
>TRBJ2-1|TRBV20-1
SARDWDSGMYNEQF
>TRBJ1-1|TRBV27
ASKSTGVNTEAF
>TRBJ1-2|TRBV14
ASSQDATVYGYT
>TRBJ1-1|TRBV20-1
SARAGTPMNTEAF
>TRBJ2-3|TRBV20-1
SATLSVSTDTQY
>TRBJ2-1|TRBV7-9
ASSLLPSGEYNEQF
>TRBJ2-7|TRBV5-1
ASSLDWVNEQY
>TRBJ2-1|TRBV15
ATSRGFSGGLYNEQF
>TRBJ2-6|TRBV12-3/TRBV12-4
ASSLRGGSGANVLT
>TRBJ2-1|TRBV29-1
SVEKLAGAYNEQF
>TRBJ2-3|TRBV9
ASSVEVGGGTQY
>TRBJ2-1|TRBV10-3
ASSWGDKEQF
>TRBJ1-4|TRBV7-8
ASSPDRGWQEKLF
>TRBJ1-2|TRBV5-1
ASSFEQMTRSYGYT
>TRBJ2-1|TRBV7-9
ASPVGGSYNEQF
>TRBJ2-5|TRBV5-6
ASSLGERQETQY
>TRBJ2-1|TRBV12-3/TRBV12-4
ASSSTSGVGGEQF
>TRBJ2-3|TRBV20-1
SARTSGVGADTQY
>TRBJ2-1|TRBV29-1
SAKTSGRAYEQF
>TRBJ2-1|TRBV2
ASSDGDRVGEQF
>TRBJ2-3|TRBV5-1
ASSLFDKDTDTQY
>TRBJ2-2|TRBV28
ASSFSRLAGVLGELF
>TRBJ2-1|TRBV2
ASSGGISSGQF
>TRBJ2-2|TRBV3-1
ASKKGEVDTGELF
>TRBJ2-7|TRBV10-3
AIKEGLAYEQY
>TRBJ2-5|TRBV20-1
SARVSSRPKETQY
>TRBJ1-1|TRBV29-1
SVITLATEAF
>TRBJ2-1|TRBV29-1
SVEQGAWEQF
>TRBJ2-3|TRBV6-5
ASSYSKSTDTQY